Each of the 24 T cell receptor beta chains below was sequenced from the same sample in a study of CD8 T cells in Susac syndrome. RNA was extracted with the RNeasy kit, and a quantity of about 0.45 to 1 ug was reverse transcribed using random hexamers. MiXCR, applied by TCRdb to the immunoSEQ multiplex PCR reads, yields one record per CDR3 protein. The sample shows about 140,000 distinct CDR3 sequences, 95% of them seen only once. Sample: CD8+ T cells from PBMCs. The receptors stem from a human donor with Susac syndrome.

J is TRBJ1-2 and V is TRBV6-6; D is unclear. With 0 bases removed from V and 6 bases from J, the gap between germline ends came to 8 bases. Germline CDR1 is MNHNY and CDR2 is SVGAGI (reference sequence). The CDR3 is 13 amino acids. The CDR3 DNA reads TGTGCCAGCAGTTACTCGGTGTTTGATGGCTACACCTTC. This translates into CASSYSVFDGYTF.

This rearrangement joins TRBV12-3 or TRBV12-4 to TRBJ1-1; D is uncertain. The CDR3 is made up of 13 amino acids. V was trimmed by 5 bases and J by 6 bases, leaving 13 bases between them. The CDR3 region has the DNA TGTGCCAGCAGTGACGGACCGCCTGCTGAAGCTTTCTTT. It translates to CASSDGPPAEAFF.

The J gene is TRBJ1-1, the V gene TRBV20-1, with D possibly being TRBD1 (6 bases). V was cut by 5 bases and J by 8 bases, with 12 bases left in between. CDR1 DFQATT and CDR2 SNEGSKA come from the germline V gene (reference sequence). This CDR3 contains 11 residues. In DNA form, the CDR3 reads TGCAGTGCTCGTACCCAGGGGGAAGCTTTCTTT. Amino acids: CSARTQGEAFF.

This chain uses TRBV20-1 with TRBJ2-5, with TRBD1 matching over 7 bases. With 6 bases clipped from V and 0 bases from J, the junction kept 7 bases outside the gene matches. The CDR3 length is 14 residues. Germline lookup yields CDR1 DFQATT and CDR2 SNEGSKA (reference sequence). The CDR3 reads CSAYLTGYQETQYF. As DNA, the CDR3 is TGCAGTGCCTATCTGACAGGGTACCAAGAGACCCAGTACTTC.

In its sample, this clonotype was seen once. The chain couples TRBV27 to TRBJ2-1; the match to TRBD2 covers 15 bases. V dropped 4 bases and J dropped 0; count of bases not matched to a gene: 10. This CDR3 has 20 amino acids. Germline V gene sequence: CDR1 MNHEY, CDR2 SMNVEV (reference sequence). The DNA of the CDR3 is TGTGCCAGCAGTTCGTGGACTAGCGGGAGGGCTACAGACTCCTACAATGAGCAGTTCTTC. This gives the protein CASSSWTSGRATDSYNEQFF.

The gene calls are TRBV11-2 and TRBJ1-4, with 7 bases identical to TRBD1. Unmatched junction bases numbered 0, after V lost 1 base and J lost 1 base. This CDR3 has 15 residues. Germline lookup yields CDR1 SGHAT and CDR2 FQNNGV. CDR3 sequence (DNA): TGTGCCAGCAGCTTAGGACAGGGAACTAATGAAAAACTGTTTTTT. It codes for CASSLGQGTNEKLFF.

V is TRBV7-9 and J is TRBJ1-2; D unresolved. V was pared by 8 bases and J by 4 bases, with 5 bases between. Germline V gives CDR1 SEHNR, CDR2 FQNEAQ (reference sequence). The CDR3 contains 10 residues. The CDR3 nucleotides read TGTGCCAGCGGTACCTATGGCTACACCTTC. Protein sequence: CASGTYGYTF.

This sequence joins TRBV20-1 and TRBJ2-2; the D gene is possibly TRBD1 (5 bases). Germline V gene sequence: CDR1 DFQATT, CDR2 SNEGSKA (reference sequence). The V and J ends lost 0 bases and 6 bases respectively, with 14 bases between them. This CDR3 contains 15 residues. The CDR3 loop reads CSARDFQGAAGELFF. CDR3 in DNA: TGCAGTGCTAGAGATTTTCAGGGTGCGGCCGGGGAGCTGTTTTTT.

Regarding this clonotype: A read error may produce the germline difference seen at one junction end. The CDR3 DNA reads TGCGCCAGCAACCAACTAGATACGGCTCCATACGAGCAGTACTTC. Residues: CASNQLDTAPYEQYF. V usage is TRBV4-1 and J usage is TRBJ2-7; D perhaps matches TRBD2 (5 bases). The length of the CDR3 is 15 residues. In germline, CDR1 is MGHRA, CDR2 YSYEKL.

The J gene is TRBJ2-5, the V gene TRBV13, with 7 bases lining up with TRBD1. The CDR3 runs 14 residues. From germline, CDR1 is PRHDT and CDR2 FYEKMQ (reference sequence). V gave up 5 bases and J gave up 0 bases; unmatched junction bases: 3. CDR3 residues: CASSHGTDQETQYF. CDR3 DNA: TGTGCCAGCAGCCATGGGACAGACCAAGAGACCCAGTACTTC.

The chain joins TRBV29-1 to TRBJ1-2; D perhaps matches TRBD1 (5 bases). Germline V CDR1 and CDR2: SQVTM, ANQGSEA. Deletions cut 4 bases from V and 1 base from J, with 25 bases between. The CDR3 sequence is 18 residues long. The CDR3 region has the DNA TGCAGCGTTGGGCCTCTGATAACGGGACCTGACCTTAACTATGGCTACACCTTC. Translating it yields CSVGPLITGPDLNYGYTF. Full variable domain (rest looked up from reference TRBV29-1 and TRBJ1-2): SAVISQKPSRDICQRGTSLTIQCQVDSQVTMMFWYRQQPGQSLTLIATANQGSEATYESGFVIDKFPISRPNLTFSTLTVSNMSPEDSSIYLCSVGPLITGPDLNYGYTFGSGTRLTVV.

V usage is TRBV7-9 and J usage is TRBJ2-5; D possibly matches TRBD1 or TRBD2 (5 bases each). Trimming took off 3 bases at V and 5 bases at J, with 19 bases between the two ends. The CDR3 extends over 16 amino acids. Germline V gene data show CDR1 as SEHNR and CDR2 as FQNEAQ (reference sequence). CDR3 amino acids: CASSFPGTDLFETQYF. DNA of the CDR3: TGTGCCAGCAGCTTCCCCGGGACGGACCTCTTTGAGACCCAGTACTTC.

The genes are TRBV9 and TRBJ1-1, with D tentatively TRBD1 (5 bases). The V gene's germline CDR1 is SGDLS and CDR2 YYNGEE. Trimming left V 3 bases short and J 5 bases short, with 14 bases between. The length of the CDR3 is 14 residues. CDR3 nucleotides: TGTGCCAGCAGCGACCAGGTGGGGGTAACTGAAGCTTTCTTT. This gives the protein CASSDQVGVTEAFF.

This clonotype was seen once. The V call is TRBV11-2, the J call TRBJ2-1, with D unclear. This CDR3 contains 15 residues. Germline V lookup: CDR1 SGHAT, CDR2 FQNNGV. V lost 4 bases to trimming and J lost 2 bases, with 12 bases between them. The CDR3 DNA is TGTGCCAGCAGCTCTGGTACGTACGCCTACAATGAGCAGTTCTTC. Its translation is CASSSGTYAYNEQFF. The variable domain in full, completed from reference TRBV11-2 and TRBJ2-1, reads EAGVAQSPRYKIIEKRQSVAFWCNPISGHATLYWYQQILGQGPKLLIQFQNNGVVDDSQLPKDRFSAERLKGVDSTLKIQPAKLEDSAVYLCASSSGTYAYNEQFFGPGTRLTVL.

The V call is TRBV3-1, the J call TRBJ1-5; D unclear. V was pared by 2 bases and J by 1 base, with 6 bases between. CDR1 LGHDT and CDR2 YNNKEL come from the germline V gene (reference sequence). CDR3 size: 14 residues. Here the CDR3 reads CASSQTESNQPQHF. The CDR3 DNA follows: TGTGCCAGCAGCCAAACAGAGAGCAATCAGCCCCAGCATTTT.

The chain employs TRBV23-1 and TRBJ2-3, with D maybe TRBD1 (5 bases). TRBV23-1 is marked as an open reading frame, function uncertain. Trimming removed 10 bases at V and 3 bases at J, with 26 bases between. This CDR3 region has 17 residues. CDR3: CAIQDCSAGIGTDTQYF. In DNA form, the CDR3 reads TGCGCCATCCAGGATTGTAGTGCAGGGATAGGAACAGATACGCAGTATTTT.

The gene calls are TRBV5-1 and TRBJ1-2; the D is unclear. Between the trimmed V and J ends, which lost 4 bases and 10 bases, there was a span of 17 bases. From germline, CDR1 is SGHRS and CDR2 YFSETQ. The length of the CDR3 is 13 residues. CDR3 sequence reads: CASSPLEDEDYTF. The DNA for the CDR3 is TGCGCCAGCAGCCCTTTGGAGGACGAAGACTACACCTTC.

This clonotype was counted once. The rearrangement uses TRBV6-2 or TRBV6-3 and TRBJ2-3; D uncertain. CDR3 length: 14 amino acids. The V gene's germline CDR1 is MNHEY and CDR2 SVGEGT. Trimming left V 5 bases short and J 0 bases short, with 9 bases between. The CDR3 region has the DNA TGTGCCAGCAGTAGCCACCCTAGCACAGATACGCAGTATTTT. Encoded protein: CASSSHPSTDTQYF.

Concerning this clonotype itself: Sequence at one end of the junction differs from germline and may be a read error. The chain couples TRBV20-1 to TRBJ2-7; the match to TRBD2 covers 11 bases. The CDR3 is 13 residues long. Per the germline V gene, CDR1 is DFQATT and CDR2 is SNEGSKA (reference sequence). CDR3 nucleotides: TGCAGAGCTAGGGGGACTAGCGGCTACGAGCAGTACTTC. Translation: CRARGTSGYEQYF.

V is TRBV7-9 and J is TRBJ1-1; D is ambiguous. Germline CDR1 SEHNR, CDR2 FQNEAQ (reference sequence). CDR3 size: 14 residues. Trimming shortened V by 0 bases and J by 7 bases, and 12 bases separated the two germline ends. The CDR3 region is CASSLAEIPREAFF. As DNA, the CDR3 is TGTGCCAGCAGCTTAGCGGAGATACCCCGTGAAGCTTTCTTT.

The CDR3 here is CATSDFRGPGGQFF. CDR3 coding DNA: TGTGCCACCAGTGATTTTCGGGGACCAGGGGGGCAGTTCTTC. This chain uses TRBV24-1 with TRBJ2-1, with 7 bases that match TRBD1. The junction had 8 bases not matched to a gene; V was cut back by 1 base and J by 12 bases. The CDR3 sequence is 14 residues long. Germline CDR1 and CDR2: KGHDR and SFDVKD.

The chain employs TRBV7-9 and TRBJ1-2; D is perhaps TRBD1 (5 bases). Trimming removed 4 bases from V and 8 bases from J, with 20 bases in between. The CDR3 has 15 residues. Per the germline V gene, CDR1 is SEHNR and CDR2 is FQNEAQ (reference sequence). CDR3 sequence: CASSSRGESSWGYTF. CDR3 in DNA: TGTGCCAGCAGCTCCCGGGGGGAAAGTTCTTGGGGCTACACCTTC.

The chain uses TRBV9 and TRBJ2-3; 7 nucleotides align to TRBD2. CDR1 SGDLS and CDR2 YYNGEE come from the germline V gene. V was pared by 4 bases and J by 2 bases, with 10 bases of the junction left unmatched. This CDR3 region has 16 residues. CDR3 coding DNA: TGTGCCAGCAGCCCCGGCTCGGGGGGAAACACAGATACGCAGTATTTT. It is translated as CASSPGSGGNTDTQYF.

V and J are TRBV7-3 and TRBJ2-1; no firm D call. Germline-derived CDR1 and CDR2 are SGHTA and FQGTGA. V was pared by 4 bases and J by 7 bases, with 11 bases between. This CDR3 has 13 residues. CDR3 in amino acids: CASSSPGRNEQFF. The CDR3 DNA is TGTGCCAGCAGCTCCCCCGGACGGAATGAGCAGTTCTTC.